A single sample is the source of the 10 T cell receptor beta chains below, sequenced in a study of immune cell composition in non-small cell lung cancer. Normal lung sampling was at least 3 cm from the tumour, as distant as possible. Produced via immunoSEQ multiplex PCR; TCRdb's table is partial and in-frame only. The table shows about 3,300 clones, with roughly 70% occurring only once. Specimen: non-adjacent lung tissue. The receptor set was obtained from a human donor with non-small cell lung cancer.

Within the sample, this clone is large (0.1 to 1%). The chain carries TRBV4-1 and TRBJ1-4; 8 bases are shared with TRBD1. Per germline, CDR1 MGHRA and CDR2 YSYEKL. The CDR3 consists of 16 residues. Losses at the gene ends were 4 bases for V and 5 bases for J; bases not matched to a gene: 9. As DNA, the CDR3 is TGCGCCAGCAGCCTCACGCCCGGGACAGGAAATGAAAAACTGTTTTTT. Encoded protein: CASSLTPGTGNEKLFF.

The J gene is TRBJ1-5, the V gene TRBV7-9, with D unresolved. Deletions cut 1 base from V and 4 bases from J, with 8 bases between. Germline V gene sequence: CDR1 SEHNR, CDR2 FQNEAQ (reference sequence). The CDR3 runs 14 residues. The CDR3 DNA is TGTGCCAGCAGCTTAGGACGGGATAATCAGCCCCAGCATTTT. The encoded protein is CASSLGRDNQPQHF.

The DNA for the CDR3 is TGCGCCAGCAGCCAGGCGGGGGTGAGCACAGATACGCAGTATTTT. This codes for CASSQAGVSTDTQYF. V usage is TRBV4-3 and J usage is TRBJ2-3, with 7 bases identical to TRBD2. The CDR3 covers 15 residues. The V gene end was trimmed by 3 bases and the J gene end by 0 bases; junction bases not matched to a gene: 3. CDR1 is LGHNA and CDR2 is YSLEER in the germline V gene.

Notes on this clone: No DNA is shown, since the ends of the CDR3 on it are uncertain; the CDR3 is the one TCRdb lists. This chain uses TRBV27 with TRBJ2-3; TRBD1, the table's D call, lacks a check against the DNA. The germline V gene has CDR1 MNHEY and CDR2 SMNVEV (reference sequence). The CDR3 has 12 residues if both end residues are counted. CDR3: CASSFGQGAPRF.

The chain is built from TRBV14 and TRBJ2-7; D perhaps matches TRBD2 (6 bases). Germline CDR1 and CDR2: SGHDN and FVKESK. Trimming stripped 10 bases from V and 0 bases from J, with 19 bases between. The CDR3 consists of 15 residues. CDR3 loop: CATEKWGDPSYEQYF. DNA for the CDR3: TGTGCCACCGAAAAATGGGGGGACCCCTCCTACGAGCAGTACTTC.

This chain uses TRBV11-2 with TRBJ2-3; D is ambiguous. The CDR3 contains 16 residues. The V gene lost 2 bases and the J gene lost 0 bases, with 12 bases spanning the gap. Germline V gene lookup returns CDR1 SGHAT and CDR2 FQNNGV. Here the CDR3 reads CASSLSFGTSTDTQYF. As DNA, the CDR3 is TGTGCCAGCAGCTTAAGTTTCGGTACTAGCACAGATACGCAGTATTTT.

The chain combines TRBV19 with TRBJ2-4; TRBD2 matches 8 bases. V lost 3 bases, J lost 3 bases, and 7 bases stayed unmatched. The CDR3 sequence is 16 residues long. Germline assignment: CDR1 LNHDA and CDR2 SQIVND (reference sequence). CDR3 region: CASSIDPGGVKNIQYF. The DNA of the CDR3 is TGTGCCAGTAGTATCGACCCGGGGGGGGTCAAAAACATTCAGTACTTC.

This clone occurred once. V gene TRBV5-1 combines with J gene TRBJ1-1, with TRBD1 matching 10 bases. V was pared by 4 bases and J by 3 bases, with 6 bases of the junction left unmatched. Germline-derived CDR1 and CDR2 are SGHRS and YFSETQ. This CDR3 is 15 amino acids long. CDR3 nucleotides: TGCGCCAGCAGCCGCGCCGGGACAGGGGACACTGAAGCTTTCTTT. Protein: CASSRAGTGDTEAFF.

This clone was seen more than once but under ten times. This chain links TRBV28 with TRBJ1-1, with TRBD1 identical over 10 bases. V was pared by 4 bases and J by 5 bases, with 7 bases of the junction left unmatched. The V gene's germline CDR1 is MDHEN and CDR2 SYDVKM. The CDR3 is 15 amino acids. The CDR3 nucleotides read TGTGCCAGCAGTTCGCCGACAGGGGGCAGAACTGAAGCTTTCTTT. Translation: CASSSPTGGRTEAFF. Using reference TRBV28 and TRBJ1-1 for the parts outside the CDR3, the full variable domain is DVKVTQSSRYLVKRTGEKVFLECVQDMDHENMFWYRQDPGLGLRLIYFSYDVKMKEKGDIPEGYSVSREKKERFSLILESASTNQTSMYLCASSSPTGGRTEAFFGQGTRLTVV.

The sample holds one count of this clone. The chain uses TRBV28 and TRBJ1-2, with unresolved D. Germline V gene sequence: CDR1 MDHEN, CDR2 SYDVKM. The length of the CDR3 is 14 residues. Deletions cut 5 bases from V and 5 bases from J, with 15 bases between. The CDR3 nucleotides are TGTGCCAGCAGTGCCGCTAAAACGGGGTATGGCTACACCTTC. Protein: CASSAAKTGYGYTF.